This note documents a single T cell receptor beta chain sequence. The record originates from a study of cytomegalovirus exposure and HLA in healthy donors. As for the study in general: The 120 validation repertoires matched the 600 to 700 first-cohort repertoires in platform, a later analysis reported.

The donors were part of the validation cohort of 100 to 150 subjects. That cohort was separate from the first cohort, which comprised fewer than 800 subjects. Profiled with immunoSEQ multiplex PCR; TCRdb holds only in-frame clones, not every one. The repertoire holds 150,000 to 200,000 clones, with roughly 82% as singletons. The CDR3 has 15 residues. The germline V gene has CDR1 SGHTS and CDR2 YDEGEE. V dropped 4 bases and J dropped 2 bases, with 16 bases sitting between them. The clonotype comes from a young woman in good health and CMV-seronegative. This rearrangement joins TRBV5-8 to TRBJ2-7; weak D call: TRBD1 (5 bases). The sample was PBMCs. CDR3 coding DNA: TGTGCCAGCAGCAACAGACAGCTACCCCCCTACGAGCAGTACTTC. Its translation: CASSNRQLPPYEQYF.